The text below deals with one T cell receptor beta chain. These data belong to a study of blood T cell repertoires in COVID-19. Background on the study: Sites in the United States, Italy and Spain provided acute and convalescent COVID-19 samples.

Recruits, aged roughly 18 to 95 years, lived in around 24 US areas. Participants' reported clinical history set cohort assignment. Germline CDR1 SGDLS, CDR2 YYNGEE. Unmatched junction bases numbered 5, after V lost 0 bases and J lost 3 bases. This CDR3 is 16 amino acids long. In the authors' workflow: Amplification from reference gene primers served as the basis for estimated nucleated cell counts. The data were produced by immunoSEQ multiplex PCR, yet TCRdb's version contains in-frame clones alone and is incomplete. For V, J and clone size, that table is used; D and trimming come from the DNA. The sample holds about 150,000 clones, roughly 90% seen once.

The sequencing sample was made of PBMCs or T cells enriched from blood (not recorded which). The TCR comes from a woman aged 45-65 years who had recovered from COVID-19. The chain links TRBV9 to TRBJ2-3; 9 bases fit TRBD2. The CDR3 sequence is CASSVGPSGATDTQYF. Written as DNA, the CDR3 is TGTGCCAGCAGCGTAGGCCCTAGCGGGGCGACAGATACGCAGTATTTT.